A selection of T cell receptor beta chains follows, all from one sample in a study of cytomegalovirus exposure and HLA in healthy donors. Assay used: immunoSEQ multiplex PCR; TCRdb lists only in-frame clones, some missing. This sample has around 140,000 clones, with 77% found just once. Sequencing was carried out using PBMCs. These receptors originate from a female donor in good health and CMV-seronegative. CDR3s include the opening cysteine and the closing phenylalanine or tryptophan. A D gene is named only where the DNA matches it firmly.

J: TRBJ2-5; D: -; V: TRBV5-4; CDR3: CASSAGRPGETQYF
J: TRBJ2-7; D: TRBD2; V: TRBV18; CDR3: CASSPRLAGGGHEQYF
J: TRBJ2-3; D: -; V: TRBV6-1; CDR3: CASSEVWATDTQYF
J: TRBJ2-7; D: -; V: TRBV27; CDR3: CASSPSEGVEQYF
J: TRBJ1-5; D: -; V: TRBV27; CDR3: CASSLSTGDLNQPQHF
J: TRBJ2-1; D: TRBD2; V: TRBV10-3; CDR3: CAIRPTSGGAHEQFF
J: TRBJ2-2; D: -; V: TRBV6-1; CDR3: CASSRDFNTGELFF
J: TRBJ2-1; D: TRBD2; V: TRBV7-9; CDR3: CASSTPGLGNNEQFF
J: TRBJ2-1; D: TRBD1; V: TRBV19; CDR3: CASSIWGQGNNEQFF
J: TRBJ1-2; D: -; V: TRBV11-1; CDR3: CASSPLMAGAAYGYTF
J: TRBJ1-1; D: -; V: TRBV7-3; CDR3: CASSRGRNTEAFF
J: TRBJ1-5; D: TRBD1; V: TRBV10-2; CDR3: CASSEPITRGLNQPQHF
J: TRBJ1-2; D: TRBD1; V: TRBV5-1; CDR3: CASSLARTGVNGYTF
J: TRBJ1-2; D: TRBD1; V: TRBV30; CDR3: CAWSSPDRGFVGYTF
J: TRBJ1-4; D: TRBD1; V: TRBV18; CDR3: CASSGGGTGYGEKLFF
J: TRBJ2-7; D: TRBD1; V: TRBV29-1; CDR3: CSVKGQGAGEQYF
J: TRBJ1-5; D: -; V: TRBV18; CDR3: CASSPTGDGNQPQHF
J: TRBJ2-7; D: TRBD2; V: TRBV10-2; CDR3: CASSESFASGSSYEQYF
J: TRBJ1-1; D: -; V: TRBV5-1; CDR3: CASSSRVDTEAFF
J: TRBJ2-5; D: TRBD2; V: TRBV7-7; CDR3: CASSLGLAGAQETQYF
J: TRBJ1-2; D: -; V: TRBV6-5; CDR3: CASSEALGYTF
J: TRBJ1-1; D: -; V: TRBV9; CDR3: CASSQGTTQAFF
J: TRBJ2-2; D: TRBD2; V: TRBV28; CDR3: CASQNGLAGLTGELFF
J: TRBJ1-2; D: -; V: TRBV14; CDR3: CASSQDPGGDYGYTF
J: TRBJ2-3; D: TRBD1; V: TRBV28; CDR3: CASSPGGAPSTDTQYF
J: TRBJ2-7; D: -; V: TRBV2; CDR3: CASSSRAHEQYF
J: TRBJ2-3; D: TRBD2; V: TRBV7-3; CDR3: CASSLAGDTDTQYF
J: TRBJ2-2; D: TRBD2; V: TRBV7-6; CDR3: CASSLPSGGTGELFF
J: TRBJ2-3; D: TRBD1; V: TRBV5-1; CDR3: CASSSDRGTDTQYF
J: TRBJ1-5; D: -; V: TRBV7-9; CDR3: CSSSRDNSNQPQHF
J: TRBJ1-4; D: -; V: TRBV27; CDR3: CASSSGFEKLFF
J: TRBJ1-2; D: TRBD1; V: TRBV5-4; CDR3: CASSPIPGRGLNYGYTF
J: -; D: TRBD2; V: TRBV23-1; CDR3: CASSPPGRSTSGRYEQYF
J: TRBJ1-2; D: TRBD1; V: TRBV7-9; CDR3: CSSSLAAQGANGYTF
J: TRBJ2-3; D: TRBD1; V: TRBV10-3; CDR3: CAISEPGQGRSDTQYF
J: TRBJ2-7; D: -; V: TRBV29-1; CDR3: CSVGGETRGRYEQYF
J: TRBJ1-2; D: -; V: TRBV5-6; CDR3: CASSLAERRTF
J: TRBJ1-2; D: -; V: TRBV5-6; CDR3: CASSSGHNYGYTF
J: TRBJ2-1; D: -; V: TRBV14; CDR3: CASSQDRGGQGGNEQFF
J: TRBJ1-4; D: -; V: TRBV28; CDR3: CASSLPGVNEKLFF
J: TRBJ2-5; D: TRBD1; V: TRBV6-6; CDR3: CASSYKGTGGLKTQYF
J: TRBJ1-5; D: TRBD1; V: TRBV7-9; CDR3: CASSLVLGQDNQPQHF
J: TRBJ1-1; D: -; V: TRBV6-1; CDR3: CATGRGMNTEAFF
J: TRBJ1-3; D: -; V: TRBV9; CDR3: CASSSLDGAGNTIYF
J: TRBJ2-7; D: TRBD1; V: TRBV29-1; CDR3: CSVGRDRGYYEQYF
J: TRBJ2-2; D: -; V: TRBV30; CDR3: CAWSEVVAIGELFF
J: TRBJ1-2; D: TRBD1; V: TRBV6-5; CDR3: CASSRTGGHGYTF
J: TRBJ2-5; D: TRBD1; V: TRBV7-8; CDR3: CASSFRDSQETQYF
J: TRBJ2-7; D: -; V: TRBV11-1; CDR3: CASSLGSAGEQYF
J: TRBJ1-4; D: TRBD1; V: TRBV6-5; CDR3: CASSYGTGVNEKLFF
J: TRBJ1-3; D: -; V: TRBV11-2; CDR3: CASSHGGMSSGNTIYF
J: TRBJ1-5; D: TRBD1; V: TRBV5-6; CDR3: CASSLAGDRPQHF
J: TRBJ2-7; D: -; V: TRBV19; CDR3: CASREFAGLYEQYF
J: TRBJ2-3; D: TRBD2; V: TRBV9; CDR3: CASSDTSGGDTDTQYF